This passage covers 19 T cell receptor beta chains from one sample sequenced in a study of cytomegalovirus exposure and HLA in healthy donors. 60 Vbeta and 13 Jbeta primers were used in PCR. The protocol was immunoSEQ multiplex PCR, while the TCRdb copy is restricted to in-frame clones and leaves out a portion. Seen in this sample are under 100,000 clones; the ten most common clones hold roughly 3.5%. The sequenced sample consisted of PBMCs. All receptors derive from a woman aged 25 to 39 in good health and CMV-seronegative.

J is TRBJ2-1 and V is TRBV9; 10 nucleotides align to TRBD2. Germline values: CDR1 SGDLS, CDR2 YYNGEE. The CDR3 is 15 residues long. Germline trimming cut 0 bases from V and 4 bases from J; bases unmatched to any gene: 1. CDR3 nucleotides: TGTGCCAGCAGCGTAGAAGCGGGAGGGTACAATGAGCAGTTCTTC. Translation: CASSVEAGGYNEQFF.

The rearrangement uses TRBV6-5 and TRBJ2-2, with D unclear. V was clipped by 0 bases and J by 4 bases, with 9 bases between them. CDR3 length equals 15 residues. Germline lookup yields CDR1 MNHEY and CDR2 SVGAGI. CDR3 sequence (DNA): TGTGCCAGCAGTTACTCGGGCAGTTTCACCGGGGAGCTGTTTTTT. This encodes CASSYSGSFTGELFF.

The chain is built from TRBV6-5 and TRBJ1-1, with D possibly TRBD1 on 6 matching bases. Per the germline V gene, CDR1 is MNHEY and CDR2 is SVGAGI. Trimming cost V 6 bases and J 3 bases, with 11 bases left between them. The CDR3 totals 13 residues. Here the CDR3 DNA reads TGTGCCAGCAGACCCTCAGGGGACACTGAAGCTTTCTTT. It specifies CASRPSGDTEAFF.

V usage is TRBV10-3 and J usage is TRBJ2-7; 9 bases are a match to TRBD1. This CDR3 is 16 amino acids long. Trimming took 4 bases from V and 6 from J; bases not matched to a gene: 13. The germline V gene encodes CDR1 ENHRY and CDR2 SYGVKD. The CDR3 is CAISGWNPGQGPEQYF. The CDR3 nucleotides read TGTGCCATCAGTGGCTGGAATCCGGGACAGGGTCCCGAGCAGTACTTC.

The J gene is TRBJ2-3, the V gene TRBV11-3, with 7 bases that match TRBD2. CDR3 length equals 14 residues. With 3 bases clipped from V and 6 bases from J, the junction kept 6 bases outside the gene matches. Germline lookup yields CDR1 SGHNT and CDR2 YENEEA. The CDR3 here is CASSLAGEADTQYF. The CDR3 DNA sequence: TGTGCCAGCAGCTTGGCGGGAGAGGCTGATACGCAGTATTTT.

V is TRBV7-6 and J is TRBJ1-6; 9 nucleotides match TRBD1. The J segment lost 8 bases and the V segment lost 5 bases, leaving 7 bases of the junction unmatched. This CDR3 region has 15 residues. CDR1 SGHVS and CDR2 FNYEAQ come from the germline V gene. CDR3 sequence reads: CASSVTGGADSPLHF. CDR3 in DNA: TGTGCCAGCAGCGTAACAGGGGGCGCGGATTCACCCCTCCACTTT.

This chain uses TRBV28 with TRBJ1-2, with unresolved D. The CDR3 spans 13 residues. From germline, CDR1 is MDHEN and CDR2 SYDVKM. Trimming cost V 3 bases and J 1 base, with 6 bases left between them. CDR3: CASSLRVNYGYTF. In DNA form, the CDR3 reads TGTGCCAGCAGTTTGCGGGTTAACTATGGCTACACCTTC.

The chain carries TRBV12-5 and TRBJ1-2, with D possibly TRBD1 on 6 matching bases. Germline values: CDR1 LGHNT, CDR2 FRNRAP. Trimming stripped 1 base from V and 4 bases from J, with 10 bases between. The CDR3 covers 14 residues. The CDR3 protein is CASGLAPQGYGYTF. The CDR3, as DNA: TGTGCTAGTGGTTTGGCCCCACAGGGCTATGGCTACACCTTC.

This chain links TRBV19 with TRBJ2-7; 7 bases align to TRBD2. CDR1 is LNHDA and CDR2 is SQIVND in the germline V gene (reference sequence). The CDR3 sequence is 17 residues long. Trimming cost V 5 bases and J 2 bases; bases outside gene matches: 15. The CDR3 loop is CASSSSVSGGSAYEQYF. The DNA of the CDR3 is TGTGCCAGTAGTTCTTCGGTTTCGGGCGGGAGTGCCTACGAGCAGTACTTC.

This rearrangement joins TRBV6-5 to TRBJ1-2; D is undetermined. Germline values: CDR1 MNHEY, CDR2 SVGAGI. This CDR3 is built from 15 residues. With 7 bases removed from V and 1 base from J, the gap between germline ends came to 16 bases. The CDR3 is CASIGADQFNYGYTF. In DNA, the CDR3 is TGTGCCAGCATCGGAGCAGACCAATTTAACTATGGCTACACCTTC.

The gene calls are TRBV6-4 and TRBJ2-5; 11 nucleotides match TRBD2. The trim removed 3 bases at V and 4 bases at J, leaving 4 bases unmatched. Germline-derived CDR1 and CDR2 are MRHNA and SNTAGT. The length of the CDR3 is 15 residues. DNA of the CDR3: TGTGCCAGCAGTGATGTAGCGGGAGGGACAGAGACCCAGTACTTC. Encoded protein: CASSDVAGGTETQYF.

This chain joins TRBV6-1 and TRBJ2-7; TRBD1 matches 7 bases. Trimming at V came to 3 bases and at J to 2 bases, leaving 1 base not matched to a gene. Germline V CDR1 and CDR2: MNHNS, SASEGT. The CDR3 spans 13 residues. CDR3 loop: CASSEGTAYEQYF. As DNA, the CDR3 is TGTGCCAGCAGTGAGGGGACAGCCTACGAGCAGTACTTC.

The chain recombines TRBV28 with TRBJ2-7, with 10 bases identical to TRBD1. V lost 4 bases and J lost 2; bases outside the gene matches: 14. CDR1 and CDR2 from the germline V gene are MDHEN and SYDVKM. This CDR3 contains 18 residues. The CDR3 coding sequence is TGTGCCAGCAGTTCCTTGCAAACCCCGGGACAGGGGACCTACGAGCAGTACTTC. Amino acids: CASSSLQTPGQGTYEQYF.

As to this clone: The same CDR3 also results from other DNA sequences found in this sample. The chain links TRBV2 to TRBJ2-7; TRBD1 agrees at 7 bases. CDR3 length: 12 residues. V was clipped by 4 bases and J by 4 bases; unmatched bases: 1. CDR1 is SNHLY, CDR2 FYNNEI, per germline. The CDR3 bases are TGTGCCAGCAGTGGGGACAGTTACGAGCAGTACTTC. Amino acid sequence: CASSGDSYEQYF.

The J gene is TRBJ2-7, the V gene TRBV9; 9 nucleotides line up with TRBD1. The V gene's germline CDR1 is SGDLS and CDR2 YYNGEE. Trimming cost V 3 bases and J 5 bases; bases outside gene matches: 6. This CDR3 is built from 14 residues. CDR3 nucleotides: TGTGCCAGCAGCGCCCGGGACAGGGCCCACGAGCAGTACTTC. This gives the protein CASSARDRAHEQYF.

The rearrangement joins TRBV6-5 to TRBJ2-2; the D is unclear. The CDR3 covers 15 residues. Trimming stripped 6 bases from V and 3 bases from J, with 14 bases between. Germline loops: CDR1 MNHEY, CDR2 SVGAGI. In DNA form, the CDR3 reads TGTGCCAGCAGCCCCAAAGACTCCTACACCGGGGAGCTGTTTTTT. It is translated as CASSPKDSYTGELFF.

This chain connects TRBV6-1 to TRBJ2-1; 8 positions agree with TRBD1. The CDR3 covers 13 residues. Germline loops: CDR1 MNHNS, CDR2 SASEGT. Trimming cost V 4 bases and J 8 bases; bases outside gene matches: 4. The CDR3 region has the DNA TGTGCCAGCAGTGTAGACAGGGGATATGAGCAGTTCTTC. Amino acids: CASSVDRGYEQFF.

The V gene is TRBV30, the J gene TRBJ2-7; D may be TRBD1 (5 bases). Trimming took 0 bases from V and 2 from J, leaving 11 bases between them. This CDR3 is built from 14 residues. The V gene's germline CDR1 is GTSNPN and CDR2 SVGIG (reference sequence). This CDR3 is CAWSVGVVTYEQYF. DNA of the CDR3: TGTGCCTGGAGTGTAGGGGTAGTTACCTACGAGCAGTACTTC.

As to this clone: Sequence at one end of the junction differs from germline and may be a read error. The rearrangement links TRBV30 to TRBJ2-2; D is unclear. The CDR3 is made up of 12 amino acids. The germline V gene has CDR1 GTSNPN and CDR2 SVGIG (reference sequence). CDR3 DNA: TGTGCCTGGAGTGATGGGTCAGCCGAGGTGGTTTTT. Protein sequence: CAWSDGSAEVVF.